Presented here are 19 T cell receptor beta chains from one specimen sequenced in a study of blood T cell repertoires in COVID-19. Here immunoSEQ multiplex PCR was the method, and the copy in TCRdb shows in-frame clones only, minus some. The sample holds about 240,000 clones, roughly 86% seen once. The sequenced sample was PBMCs or T cells enriched from blood (not recorded which). Receptor source: a woman in her forties with acute COVID-19.

This chain connects TRBV10-1 to TRBJ1-5, with a possible D match to TRBD1 (5 bases). CDR3 length: 16 residues. V was shortened by 0 bases and J by 1 base, with 10 bases between the two germline ends. CDR1 WNHNN and CDR2 SYGVQD come from the germline V gene (reference sequence). This chain's CDR3 is CASSESQGRSNQPQHF. Here the CDR3 DNA reads TGCGCCAGCAGTGAGTCTCAGGGAAGGAGCAATCAGCCCCAGCATTTT.

V is TRBV18 and J is TRBJ1-2; 10 nucleotides agree with TRBD1. The CDR3 spans 16 residues. CDR1 KGHSH and CDR2 LQKENI come from the germline V gene. Unmatched junction bases numbered 4, after V lost 3 bases and J lost 0 bases. The CDR3 nucleotides are TGTGCCAGCTCACCGGGACAGGGGTTCGCTAACTATGGCTACACCTTC. Translated, it gives CASSPGQGFANYGYTF.

This chain joins TRBV5-4 and TRBJ1-3; 7 positions agree with TRBD1. From germline, CDR1 is SGHNT and CDR2 YYREEE (reference sequence). V shed 4 bases and J 3 bases; nucleotides not matched to a gene: 7. The length of the CDR3 is 15 residues. CDR3 residues: CASSGEQGRGNTIYF. In DNA, the CDR3 is TGTGCCAGCAGCGGGGAACAGGGGCGTGGAAACACCATATATTTT.

The chain is built from TRBV5-1 and TRBJ1-1, with D maybe TRBD1 (5 bases). Germline V CDR1 and CDR2: SGHRS, YFSETQ. This CDR3 is built from 13 residues. Between the trimmed V and J ends, which lost 4 bases and 6 bases, there was a span of 13 bases. CDR3: CASSPGTIAEAFF. The CDR3 nucleotides read TGCGCCAGCAGCCCTGGGACTATCGCTGAAGCTTTCTTT.

This chain joins TRBV9 and TRBJ1-2; 8 bases line up with TRBD1. CDR1 and CDR2 from the germline V gene are SGDLS and YYNGEE. The ends lost 0 bases at V and 4 bases at J; junction bases unmatched: 5. The CDR3 has 15 amino acids. CDR3 nucleotide sequence: TGTGCCAGCAGCGTAGAGGACAGGGCCCTCTATGGCTACACCTTC. This gives the protein CASSVEDRALYGYTF.

The chain employs TRBV9 and TRBJ1-5; D not certain. Germline CDR1 and CDR2: SGDLS and YYNGEE. The CDR3 loop spans 15 amino acids. The V and J ends lost 0 bases and 6 bases respectively, with 13 bases between them. The CDR3, as DNA: TGTGCCAGCAGCGTAGGTGGGCAGGTGGGTCAGCCCCAGCATTTT. Translated, it gives CASSVGGQVGQPQHF.

The chain is built from TRBV29-1 and TRBJ2-5, with D tentatively TRBD2 (5 bases). Trimming pared 5 bases from V and 5 bases from J, leaving 15 bases between. Germline CDR1 is SQVTM and CDR2 is ANQGSEA. The CDR3 loop spans 13 amino acids. CDR3 in amino acids: CSVNSQAGETQYF. The CDR3, as DNA: TGCAGCGTTAATAGTCAGGCGGGTGAGACCCAGTACTTC.

The V gene is TRBV2, the J gene TRBJ2-5; 7 positions agree with TRBD2. The germline gives CDR1 SNHLY, CDR2 FYNNEI. The CDR3 has 14 amino acids. Losses at the gene ends were 7 bases for V and 3 bases for J; bases not matched to a gene: 8. CDR3 sequence (DNA): TGTGCCAGCAAAAAGGCTAGCGGAGAAGAGACCCAGTACTTC. The encoded protein is CASKKASGEETQYF.

As concerns this clone: This CDR3 is missing its conserved last phenylalanine or tryptophan, likely due to a read error. No DNA is shown, since the ends of the CDR3 on it are uncertain; the CDR3 is the one TCRdb lists. The rearrangement uses TRBV28 and TRBJ1-1. The CDR3 region is 12 residues in length, termini included. Germline values: CDR1 MDHEN, CDR2 SYDVKM. The CDR3 loop reads CASSSPGRQIAV.

J is TRBJ2-3 and V is TRBV2; D is possibly TRBD2 (6 bases). The germline CDR1 and CDR2 sequences are SNHLY and FYNNEI. The CDR3 covers 16 residues. Trimming took 7 bases from V and 2 from J, leaving 19 bases between them. Here the CDR3 reads CASMALTREHTDTQYF. The CDR3 DNA sequence: TGTGCCAGCATGGCCCTAACACGGGAGCACACAGATACGCAGTATTTT.

This chain links TRBV24-1 with TRBJ2-1, with 7 bases lining up with TRBD1. Germline CDR1 is KGHDR and CDR2 is SFDVKD. CDR3 length: 15 residues. V gave up 5 bases and J gave up 5 bases; unmatched junction bases: 8. As DNA, the CDR3 is TGTGCCACCAGTGTCCTAAGACAGGGCCACAATGAGCAGTTCTTC. Residues: CATSVLRQGHNEQFF.

This clone was observed once. The J gene is TRBJ2-1, the V gene TRBV5-1, with 14 bases aligning to TRBD2. Germline CDR1 reads SGHRS; CDR2 reads YFSETQ. The trim removed 9 bases at V and 5 bases at J, leaving 4 bases unmatched. This CDR3 has 14 residues. The CDR3: CATRGLAGDNEQFF. In nucleotides, the CDR3 is TGCGCCACCAGGGGACTAGCGGGAGACAATGAGCAGTTCTTC. The variable domain in full, completed from reference TRBV5-1 and TRBJ2-1, reads KAGVTQTPRYLIKTRGQQVTLSCSPISGHRSVSWYQQTPGQGLQFLFEYFSETQRNKGNFPGRFSGRQFSNSRSEMNVSTLELGDSALYLCATRGLAGDNEQFFGPGTRLTVL.

This chain uses TRBV7-9 with TRBJ2-3, with 7 bases matching TRBD2. Looked up from germline, CDR1 is SEHNR and CDR2 is FQNEAQ (reference sequence). V was pared by 4 bases and J by 1 base, with 8 bases of the junction left unmatched. The CDR3 is made up of 16 amino acids. This CDR3 is CASSSPTSSRTDTQYF. CDR3 sequence (DNA): TGTGCCAGCAGCTCCCCGACTAGCAGTCGCACAGATACGCAGTATTTT.

DNA for the CDR3: TGTGCCAGCAGTTCCGACCGGGGACTAGCGGGAGGGCCAATGGCGCAGTATTTT. It is translated as CASSSDRGLAGGPMAQYF. The rearrangement links TRBV5-4 to TRBJ2-3; 16 bases match TRBD2. Germline CDR1 is SGHNT and CDR2 is YYREEE (reference sequence). This CDR3 is 18 amino acids long. V shed 5 bases, J shed 10 bases, and the junction held 16 bases outside the gene matches.

This clone showed up just a few times. J is TRBJ1-4 and V is TRBV7-9; weak D call: TRBD1 (6 bases). Germline assignment: CDR1 SEHNR and CDR2 FQNEAQ (reference sequence). The CDR3 covers 16 residues. Trimming pared 1 base from V and 7 bases from J, leaving 16 bases between. In DNA, the CDR3 is TGTGCCAGCAGCTTAGTTCGGACAGCCAGCCTTGAAAAACTGTTTTTT. Translation: CASSLVRTASLEKLFF.

The rearrangement uses TRBV12-3 or TRBV12-4 and TRBJ1-1; D is perhaps TRBD1 (5 bases). Trimming pared 8 bases from V and 1 base from J, leaving 11 bases between. This CDR3 is 13 amino acids long. The CDR3 loop reads CASRGGPNTEAFF. The CDR3 DNA reads as TGTGCCAGCCGCGGGGGACCGAACACTGAAGCTTTCTTT.

J is TRBJ2-7 and V is TRBV7-2, with D uncertain. The CDR3 runs to 13 residues. The ends were cut back, 0 bases at V and 3 bases at J, with 6 bases in the middle. Germline CDR1 reads SGHTA; CDR2 reads FQGNSA. The CDR3 loop is CASSLAIVYEQYF. CDR3 sequence (DNA): TGTGCCAGCAGCTTAGCAATAGTCTACGAGCAGTACTTC. The full variable domain, its missing parts supplied by reference TRBV7-2 and TRBJ2-7, is GAGVSQSPSNKVTEKGKDVELRCDPISGHTALYWYRQSLGQGLEFLIYFQGNSAPDKSGLPSDRFSAERTGGSVSTLTIQRTQQEDSAVYLCASSLAIVYEQYFGPGTRLTVT.

V gene TRBV18 combines with J gene TRBJ1-1; TRBD1 matches 8 bases. CDR1 and CDR2 (germline): KGHSH, LQKENI. The CDR3 is made up of 13 amino acids. With 5 bases clipped from V and 7 bases from J, the junction kept 6 bases outside the gene matches. The CDR3 loop is CASSFTGTGEAFF. The CDR3 nucleotides read TGTGCCAGCTCATTCACCGGGACAGGTGAAGCTTTCTTT.

This clone has just a few counts. This specimen includes other DNA sequences encoding the same CDR3. The V and J genes are TRBV19 and TRBJ2-7; TRBD1 agrees at 11 bases. This CDR3 has 14 residues. V gave up 5 bases and J gave up 3 bases; unmatched junction bases: 3. Germline lookup yields CDR1 LNHDA and CDR2 SQIVND (reference sequence). The CDR3 coding sequence is TGTGCCAGTAGTCCAGGGACAGGGGGCTACGAGCAGTACTTC. This gives the protein CASSPGTGGYEQYF.